This entry describes one TCR beta chain. What it recognizes is unknown. Alongside a J-beta primer mix, a sample-barcoded 5' primer served in a second PCR lasting about 7 to 12 cycles. One entry per CDR3 protein, called by TCRdb with MiXCR from the 5' RACE reads. The sample shows more than 700,000 distinct CDR3 sequences, 40% to 65% of them seen only once. The V and J ends lost 8 bases and 7 bases respectively, with 15 bases between them. The germline CDR1 and CDR2 sequences are ENHRY and SYGVKD. This CDR3 has 13 residues. The data were obtained in a study of blood T cells in healthy people across ages. Study results and caveats: Total diversity from one million sequenced T cells was likely underestimated.

The sequenced material came from blood. This TCR derives from a man aged 80 or over in good health. This chain joins TRBV10-3 and TRBJ2-1, with D tentatively TRBD2 (6 bases). CDR3 sequence: CAIGASEVNEQFF. The CDR3 coding sequence is TGTGCCATCGGTGCTAGCGAGGTGAATGAGCAGTTCTTC.